This TCR beta chain is drawn from a study of graft-versus-host responses after intestinal transplantation. Study-wide background: Grafts that recipients had were multivisceral, liver-intestinal, or isolated intestinal transplants.

Measured with immunoSEQ multiplex PCR; TCRdb has only the in-frame clones, and not every one. The sample contains some 39,000 clones, just under 90% of which appear only once. Turning to this clone: As yet, its antigen is unknown.

This CDR3 has 13 amino acids. Germline V gene sequence: CDR1 SGHRS, CDR2 YFSETQ. Losses at the gene ends were 3 bases for V and 5 bases for J; bases not matched to a gene: 3. Whole-study results and caveats: Graft-donor T cell macrochimerism in patients accompanied high graft-versus-host to host-versus-graft clonal ratios in allografts. HvG clone declines early post-transplant were associated with peak circulating GvH levels.

The material sequenced was PBMCs, taken 267 days after transplant. The V and J genes are TRBV5-1 and TRBJ2-7; 9 bases agree with TRBD1. The clonotype originates from a human patient who received an intestinal transplant, so some T cells may come from the graft donor. CDR3 region: CASSSDRGNEQYF. CDR3 DNA sequence: TGCGCCAGCAGCTCGGACAGGGGCAACGAGCAGTACTTC. The full variable domain, in which reference TRBV5-1 and TRBJ2-7 provide the parts outside the CDR3, is KAGVTQTPRYLIKTRGQQVTLSCSPISGHRSVSWYQQTPGQGLQFLFEYFSETQRNKGNFPGRFSGRQFSNSRSEMNVSTLELGDSALYLCASSSDRGNEQYFGPGTRLTVT.